Shown below are 13 T cell receptor beta chains from a single sample sequenced in a study of response to subunit inactivated influenza vaccine (dated by TCRdb to the late 2010s). The library was produced with RT-PCR. Sequencing was carried out with an Illumina HiSeq 2500. TCRdb reprocessed the public reads (quality trimming at Q25 with fastp, clone calling with MiXCR) and kept in-frame beta chains. Every distinct CDR3 protein forms one entry, paired with its most common genes and DNA. Across this sample there are about 650,000 distinct CDR3 sequences, with about 15% seen only once. The ten biggest clones cover less than 8.5% of the sample. Sequences were derived from PBMCs from blood, sampled around 14 days before vaccination. The receptors shown here come from a man aged 45-65 years who received an inactivated influenza vaccine. Donor details come from another sample of the same person, matched by shared clones.

This clonotype was detected only a few times. The CDR3, as DNA: TGCAGCGTTGCCGGGACAGGGGCATACCAGACCCAGTACTTC. Its protein is CSVAGTGAYQTQYF. V and J are TRBV29-1 and TRBJ2-5, with TRBD1 matching over 10 bases. CDR3 length equals 14 residues. Germline loops: CDR1 SQVTM, CDR2 ANQGSEA. V trimming: 4 bases; J trimming: 6 bases; junction bases outside the gene matches: 8.

This clonotype has more than one count but fewer than ten. The chain has TRBV12-3 or TRBV12-4 and TRBJ1-4; D is unresolved. The CDR3 is 15 residues long. The V gene lost 2 bases and the J gene lost 4 bases, with 11 bases spanning the gap. CDR3 protein: CASSLLGTLNEKLFF. CDR3 in DNA: TGTGCCAGCAGTTTATTGGGAACCCTTAATGAAAAACTGTTTTTT.

This clonotype has a handful of counts. The chain is built from TRBV27 and TRBJ2-3, with a tentative D call TRBD1 (6 bases). Germline V gene sequence: CDR1 MNHEY, CDR2 SMNVEV (reference sequence). The germline V and J ends were trimmed by 5 bases and 0 bases, with 15 bases remaining between them. This CDR3 is 16 amino acids long. In DNA form, the CDR3 reads TGTGCCAGCAGTCTTCGGACAGCCGCGAGCACAGATACGCAGTATTTT. This sequence encodes CASSLRTAASTDTQYF.

J is TRBJ2-3 and V is TRBV27, with TRBD2 matching 8 bases. The CDR3 contains 16 residues. The V gene end was trimmed by 7 bases and the J gene end by 2 bases; junction bases not matched to a gene: 11. The V gene's germline CDR1 is MNHEY and CDR2 SMNVEV (reference sequence). The CDR3 DNA sequence: TGTGCCAGCACCGATGCTTTGCGGGGGGCCACAGATACGCAGTATTTT. This gives the protein CASTDALRGATDTQYF.

The chain has TRBV5-1 and TRBJ2-1, with TRBD2 matching 10 bases. Trimming cost V 4 bases and J 3 bases; bases outside gene matches: 7. The CDR3 totals 16 residues. Germline CDR1 is SGHRS and CDR2 is YFSETQ. The CDR3 bases are TGCGCCAGCAGCCCCCTAGCGGGAGTTGGCTACAATGAGCAGTTCTTC. Translating it yields CASSPLAGVGYNEQFF.

CDR3: CASSQDAGGGGYTF. The CDR3 nucleotides are TGCGCCAGCAGCCAAGATGCCGGGGGCGGCGGCTACACCTTC. J is TRBJ1-2 and V is TRBV4-3; maybe TRBD1 (6 bases). V dropped 0 bases and J dropped 8 bases, with 13 bases sitting between them. This CDR3 is built from 14 residues. CDR1 and CDR2 from the germline V gene are LGHNA and YSLEER.

V usage is TRBV20-1 and J usage is TRBJ2-1; D is uncertain. CDR1 DFQATT and CDR2 SNEGSKA come from the germline V gene (reference sequence). Trimming took off 6 bases at V and 5 bases at J, with 14 bases between the two ends. The CDR3 contains 13 residues. Here the CDR3 DNA reads TGCAGTGCCGAGCGCGACGCCGACAATGAGCAGTTCTTC. Amino acid sequence: CSAERDADNEQFF.

The CDR3 loop reads CSARDITGNTEAFF. The DNA for the CDR3 is TGCAGTGCTAGAGATATCACAGGGAACACTGAAGCTTTCTTT. This chain joins TRBV20-1 and TRBJ1-1, with D tentatively TRBD1 (5 bases). Trimming removed 0 bases from V and 1 base from J, with 9 bases in between. Germline V lookup: CDR1 DFQATT, CDR2 SNEGSKA (reference sequence). The CDR3 spans 14 residues.

This clonotype has only a few counts. The CDR3 DNA is TGTGCCACCAGTGATTTGGGGACAGGGATCAATGAGCAGTTCTTC. It codes for CATSDLGTGINEQFF. The chain combines TRBV24-1 with TRBJ2-1, with 9 bases lining up with TRBD1. The V gene end was trimmed by 0 bases and the J gene end by 6 bases; junction bases not matched to a gene: 2. The CDR3 has 15 residues. The germline gives CDR1 KGHDR, CDR2 SFDVKD.

This clonotype was counted between two and nine times. The chain combines TRBV28 with TRBJ2-5, with D possibly TRBD1 on 6 matching bases. Trimming cost V 6 bases and J 4 bases, with 15 bases left between them. CDR1 is MDHEN and CDR2 is SYDVKM in the germline V gene. This CDR3 comprises 14 residues. The CDR3 nucleotides are TGTGCCAGCAGCGACTTGGGGGCGGGAGAGACCCAGTACTTC. It specifies CASSDLGAGETQYF.

V is TRBV6-1 and J is TRBJ1-2; the match to TRBD1 covers 7 bases. Germline V gene data show CDR1 as MNHNS and CDR2 as SASEGT. V lost 5 bases, J lost 0 bases, and 6 bases stayed unmatched. CDR3 length equals 15 residues. The CDR3 sequence: CASSRGDSSNYGYTF. The CDR3 DNA sequence: TGTGCCAGCAGTCGCGGGGACAGCTCTAACTATGGCTACACCTTC.

This clonotype was detected many times. The J gene is TRBJ2-7, the V gene TRBV9; the D is unclear. The CDR3 contains 15 residues. Between the trimmed V and J ends, which lost 0 bases and 0 bases, there was a span of 10 bases. Germline values: CDR1 SGDLS, CDR2 YYNGEE. The CDR3, as DNA: TGTGCCAGCAGCGTAGCTGTGGAGAGCTCCTACGAGCAGTACTTC. It yields the protein CASSVAVESSYEQYF. The full variable domain, its missing parts supplied by reference TRBV9 and TRBJ2-7, is DSGVTQTPKHLITATGQRVTLRCSPRSGDLSVYWYQQSLDQGLQFLIQYYNGEERAKGNILERFSAQQFPDLHSELNLSSLELGDSALYFCASSVAVESSYEQYFGPGTRLTVT.

This clonotype has ten or more counts. The rearrangement links TRBV9 to TRBJ2-7; 7 nucleotides align to TRBD2. The CDR3 is 15 amino acids. V was pared by 0 bases and J by 2 bases, with 5 bases of the junction left unmatched. The germline CDR1 and CDR2 sequences are SGDLS and YYNGEE. Written as DNA, the CDR3 is TGTGCCAGCAGCGTAGAGAAGGGAGGGACCTACGAGCAGTACTTC. This gives the protein CASSVEKGGTYEQYF.